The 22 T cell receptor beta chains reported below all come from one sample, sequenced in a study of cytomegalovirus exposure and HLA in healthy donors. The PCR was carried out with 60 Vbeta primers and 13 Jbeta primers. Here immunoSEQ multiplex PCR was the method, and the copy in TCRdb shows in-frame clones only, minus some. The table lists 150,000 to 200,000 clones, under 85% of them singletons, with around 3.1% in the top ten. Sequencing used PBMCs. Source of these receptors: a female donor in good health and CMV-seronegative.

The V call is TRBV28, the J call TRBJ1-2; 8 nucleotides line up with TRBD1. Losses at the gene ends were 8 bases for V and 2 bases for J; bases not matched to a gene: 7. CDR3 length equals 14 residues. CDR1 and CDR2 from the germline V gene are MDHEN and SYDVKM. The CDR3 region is CASDPRDRNYGYTF. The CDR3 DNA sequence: TGTGCCAGCGACCCTCGGGACAGGAACTATGGCTACACCTTC.

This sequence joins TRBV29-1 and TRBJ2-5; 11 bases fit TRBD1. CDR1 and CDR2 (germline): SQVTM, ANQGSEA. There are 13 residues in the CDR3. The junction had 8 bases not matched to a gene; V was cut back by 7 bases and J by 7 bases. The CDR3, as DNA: TGCAGCGCACCGGGACAGGGGGAGGGGACCCAGTACTTC. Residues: CSAPGQGEGTQYF.

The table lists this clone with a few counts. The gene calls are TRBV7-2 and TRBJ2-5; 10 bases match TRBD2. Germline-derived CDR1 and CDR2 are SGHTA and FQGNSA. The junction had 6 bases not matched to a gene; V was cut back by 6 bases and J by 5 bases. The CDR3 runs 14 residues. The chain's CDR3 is CASSQRGGRETQYF. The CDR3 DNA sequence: TGTGCCAGCAGTCAGCGGGGGGGTAGGGAGACCCAGTACTTC.

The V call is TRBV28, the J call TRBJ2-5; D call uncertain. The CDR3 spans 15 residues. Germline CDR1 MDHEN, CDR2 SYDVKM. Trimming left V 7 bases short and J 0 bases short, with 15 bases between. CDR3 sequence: CASTLLSRDQETQYF. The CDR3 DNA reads TGTGCCAGCACCCTGTTGAGTCGAGACCAAGAGACCCAGTACTTC.

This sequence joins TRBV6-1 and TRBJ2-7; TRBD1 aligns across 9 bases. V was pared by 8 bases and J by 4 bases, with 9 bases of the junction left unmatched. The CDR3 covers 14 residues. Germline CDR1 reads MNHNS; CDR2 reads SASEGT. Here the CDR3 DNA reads TGTGCCAGCCATAATCCGGGACAGGGTTACGAGCAGTACTTC. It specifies CASHNPGQGYEQYF.

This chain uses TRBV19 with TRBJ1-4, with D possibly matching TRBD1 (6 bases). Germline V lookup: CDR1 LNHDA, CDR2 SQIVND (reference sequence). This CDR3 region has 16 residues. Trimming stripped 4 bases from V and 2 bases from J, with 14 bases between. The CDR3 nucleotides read TGTGCCAGTAGTAGCCCTGCAGGGGTTACTAATGAAAAACTGTTTTTT. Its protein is CASSSPAGVTNEKLFF.

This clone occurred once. In DNA form, the CDR3 reads TGTGCCAGCAGTTTCCGCTCCTACTACGAGCAGTACTTC. The encoded protein is CASSFRSYYEQYF. This rearrangement joins TRBV27 to TRBJ2-7; no reliable D call. V lost 3 bases to trimming and J lost 3 bases, with 9 bases between them. The germline V gene has CDR1 MNHEY and CDR2 SMNVEV (reference sequence). This CDR3 has 13 residues.

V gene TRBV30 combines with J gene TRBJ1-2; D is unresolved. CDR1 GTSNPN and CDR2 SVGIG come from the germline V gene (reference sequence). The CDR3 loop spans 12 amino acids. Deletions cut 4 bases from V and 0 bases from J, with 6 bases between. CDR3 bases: TGTGCCTGGATCCCGTCTAACTATGGCTACACCTTC. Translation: CAWIPSNYGYTF.

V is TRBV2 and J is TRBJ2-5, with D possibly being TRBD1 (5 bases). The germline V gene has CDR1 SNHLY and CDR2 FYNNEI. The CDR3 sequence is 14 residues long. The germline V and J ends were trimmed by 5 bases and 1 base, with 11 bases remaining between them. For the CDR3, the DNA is TGTGCCAGCAGTAACAGGAATGTCCAAGAGACCCAGTACTTC. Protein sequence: CASSNRNVQETQYF.

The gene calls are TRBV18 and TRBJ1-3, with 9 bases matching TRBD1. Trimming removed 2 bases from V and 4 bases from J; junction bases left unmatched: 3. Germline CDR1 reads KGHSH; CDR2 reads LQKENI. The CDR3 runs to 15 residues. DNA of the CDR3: TGTGCCAGCTCACCAGGGACAGGGCCCGGAAACACCATATATTTT. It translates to CASSPGTGPGNTIYF. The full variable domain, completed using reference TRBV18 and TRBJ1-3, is NAGVMQNPRHLVRRRGQEARLRCSPMKGHSHVYWYRQLPEEGLKFMVYLQKENIIDESGMPKERFSAEFPKEGPSILRIQQVVRGDSAAYFCASSPGTGPGNTIYFGEGSWLTVV.

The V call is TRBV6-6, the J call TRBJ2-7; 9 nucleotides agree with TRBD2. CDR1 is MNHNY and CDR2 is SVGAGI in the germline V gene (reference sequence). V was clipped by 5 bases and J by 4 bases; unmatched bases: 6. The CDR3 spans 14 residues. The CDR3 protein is CASSPLTSGYEQYF. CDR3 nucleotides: TGTGCCAGCAGTCCCCTGACTAGCGGTTACGAGCAGTACTTC.

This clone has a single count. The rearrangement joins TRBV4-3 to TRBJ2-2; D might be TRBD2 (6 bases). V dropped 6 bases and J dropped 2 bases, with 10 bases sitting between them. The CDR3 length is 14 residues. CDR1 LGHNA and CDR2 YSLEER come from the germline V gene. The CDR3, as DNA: TGCGCCAGCAGGCCAGCGGGCAACACCGGGGAGCTGTTTTTT. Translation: CASRPAGNTGELFF.

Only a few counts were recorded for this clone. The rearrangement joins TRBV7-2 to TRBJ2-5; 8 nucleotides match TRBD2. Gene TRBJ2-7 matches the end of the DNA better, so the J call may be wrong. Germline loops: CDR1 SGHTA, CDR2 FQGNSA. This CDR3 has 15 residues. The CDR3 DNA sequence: TGTGCCAGCAGCTTAAACCCGGGACTAGCCTACGAGCAGTACTTC. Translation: CASSLNPGLAYEQYF.

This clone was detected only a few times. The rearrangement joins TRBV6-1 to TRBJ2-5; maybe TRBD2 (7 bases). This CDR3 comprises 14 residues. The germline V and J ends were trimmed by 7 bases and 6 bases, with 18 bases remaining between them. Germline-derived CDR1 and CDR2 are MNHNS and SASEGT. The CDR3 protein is CASTKTGGAQTQYF. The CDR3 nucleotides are TGTGCCAGCACCAAGACTGGGGGGGCTCAGACCCAGTACTTC.

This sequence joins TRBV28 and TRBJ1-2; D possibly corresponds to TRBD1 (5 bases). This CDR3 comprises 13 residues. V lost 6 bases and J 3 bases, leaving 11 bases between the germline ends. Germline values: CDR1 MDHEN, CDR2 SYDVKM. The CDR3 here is CASSLDTDYGYTF. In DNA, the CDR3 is TGTGCCAGCAGCCTGGACACAGACTATGGCTACACCTTC.

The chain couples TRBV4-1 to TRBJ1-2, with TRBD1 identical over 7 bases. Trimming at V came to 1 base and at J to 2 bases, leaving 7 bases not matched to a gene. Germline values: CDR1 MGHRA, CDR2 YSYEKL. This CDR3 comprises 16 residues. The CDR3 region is CASSQVRGGANYGYTF. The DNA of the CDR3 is TGCGCCAGCAGCCAAGTTCGAGGGGGCGCGAACTATGGCTACACCTTC.

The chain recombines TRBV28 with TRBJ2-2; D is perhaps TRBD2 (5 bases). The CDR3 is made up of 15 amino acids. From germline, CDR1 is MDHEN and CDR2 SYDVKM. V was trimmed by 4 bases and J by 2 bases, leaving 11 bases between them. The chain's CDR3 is CASSSPGSNTGELFF. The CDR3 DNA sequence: TGTGCCAGCAGTTCGCCGGGGTCAAACACCGGGGAGCTGTTTTTT.

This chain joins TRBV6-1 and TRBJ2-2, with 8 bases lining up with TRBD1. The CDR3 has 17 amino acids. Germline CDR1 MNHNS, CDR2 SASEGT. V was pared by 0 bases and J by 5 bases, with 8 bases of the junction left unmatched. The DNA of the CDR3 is TGTGCCAGCAGTGAAGCGCAGGGGACAGGAGGGACCGGGGAGCTGTTTTTT. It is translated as CASSEAQGTGGTGELFF.

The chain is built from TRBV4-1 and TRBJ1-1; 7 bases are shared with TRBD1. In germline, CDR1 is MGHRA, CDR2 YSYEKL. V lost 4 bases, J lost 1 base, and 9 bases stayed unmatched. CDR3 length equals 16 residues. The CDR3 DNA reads TGCGCCAGCAGCCCTACAGGGGCTCAGGCGAACACTGAAGCTTTCTTT. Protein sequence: CASSPTGAQANTEAFF.

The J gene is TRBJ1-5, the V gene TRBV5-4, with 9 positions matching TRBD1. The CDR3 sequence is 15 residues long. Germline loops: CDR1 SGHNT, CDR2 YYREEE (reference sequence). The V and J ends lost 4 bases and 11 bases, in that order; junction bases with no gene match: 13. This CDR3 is CASSMGQGAQGTQHF. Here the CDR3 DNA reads TGTGCCAGCAGCATGGGACAGGGCGCGCAGGGGACCCAGCATTTT.

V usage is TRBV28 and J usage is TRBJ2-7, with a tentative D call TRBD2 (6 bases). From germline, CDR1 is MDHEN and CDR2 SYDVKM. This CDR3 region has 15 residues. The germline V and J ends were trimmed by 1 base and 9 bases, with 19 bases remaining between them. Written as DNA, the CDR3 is TGTGCCAGCAGTTTATCAGTTGCGGGGCGGGGACGGCAGTACTTC. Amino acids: CASSLSVAGRGRQYF.

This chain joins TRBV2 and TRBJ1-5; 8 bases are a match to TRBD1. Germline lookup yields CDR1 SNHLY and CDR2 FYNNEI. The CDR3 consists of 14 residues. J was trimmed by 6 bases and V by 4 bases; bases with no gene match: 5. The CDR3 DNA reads TGTGCCAGCAGTGTGTCAGGGGGCACTCAGCCCCAGCATTTT. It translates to CASSVSGGTQPQHF.